This entry concerns a single T cell receptor beta chain. Its specificity is unknown. The data were obtained in a study of cytomegalovirus exposure and HLA in healthy donors. The PCR made use of 60 Vbeta and 13 Jbeta primers. Assay: immunoSEQ multiplex PCR; the TCRdb copy retains only in-frame clones and omits some. Counted here are over 95,000 clones, 77% occurring once; the ten biggest clones make up roughly 7.1%. Study observations and caveats: TCR beta chain V- and J-gene trimming was linked, in a later analysis, to a missense variant in DCLRE1C. Earlier findings revealed that most TCR beta V segments proved productive either about 87% or about 30% of the time. There was a cluster of highly shared sequence variants that was likely a sequencing artifact.

Sequenced material: PBMCs. This TCR derives from a female donor in good health and CMV-seronegative.

In nucleotides, the CDR3 is TGTGCCAGTAAGACACAGGGGAGCAAAAACATTCAGTACTTC. Translated, it gives CASKTQGSKNIQYF. The chain combines TRBV19 with TRBJ2-4, with TRBD1 matching over 7 bases. The CDR3 is 14 residues long. V gave up 7 bases and J gave up 3 bases; unmatched junction bases: 6. CDR1 is LNHDA and CDR2 is SQIVND in the germline V gene (reference sequence).